This T cell receptor beta chain was sequenced in a study of blood T cell repertoires in COVID-19. Study in general: The United States, Italy and Spain were the sources of the acute and convalescent COVID-19 samples. PBMCs, B-cell-depleted T cells, or T cells were the source of the cDNA or gDNA that made up the material.

How the authors handled the data: How many nucleated cells were present was estimated from reference gene primer amplification. Sequencing used immunoSEQ multiplex PCR; TCRdb keeps in-frame clones, though not all of them. For V, J and clone size, that table is used; D and trimming come from the DNA. The table lists 150,000 or so clones, roughly 89% of them singletons. Trimming left V 5 bases short and J 5 bases short, with 16 bases between. The CDR3 covers 15 residues. Germline CDR1 and CDR2: MDHEN and SYDVKM. The rearrangement links TRBV28 to TRBJ1-3; possible D gene TRBD1, 6 bases. The clonotype originates from a human donor in a cohort sampled during active COVID-19. Sequenced input: peripheral blood. The CDR3 loop reads CASSIQGLARNTIYF. The DNA for the CDR3 is TGTGCCAGCAGTATACAGGGTCTCGCTAGAAACACCATATATTTT.